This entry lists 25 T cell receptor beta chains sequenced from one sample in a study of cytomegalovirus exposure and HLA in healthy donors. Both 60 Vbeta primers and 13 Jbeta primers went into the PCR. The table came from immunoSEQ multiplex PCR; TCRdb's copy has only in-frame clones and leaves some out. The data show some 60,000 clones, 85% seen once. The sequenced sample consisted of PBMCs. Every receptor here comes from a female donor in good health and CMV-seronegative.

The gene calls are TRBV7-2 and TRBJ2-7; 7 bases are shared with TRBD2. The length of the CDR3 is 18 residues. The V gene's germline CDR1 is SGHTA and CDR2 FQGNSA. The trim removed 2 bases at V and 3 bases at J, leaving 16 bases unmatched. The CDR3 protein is CASSLRPGLVTIDYEQYF. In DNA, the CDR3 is TGTGCCAGCAGCTTACGGCCCGGACTAGTCACTATCGACTACGAGCAGTACTTC.

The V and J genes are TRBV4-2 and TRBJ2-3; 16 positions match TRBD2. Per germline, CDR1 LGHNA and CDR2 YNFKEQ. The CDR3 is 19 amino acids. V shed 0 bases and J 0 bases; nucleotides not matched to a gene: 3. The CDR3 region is CASSQDGTSGGASTDTQYF. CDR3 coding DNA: TGTGCCAGCAGCCAAGATGGGACTAGCGGGGGGGCTAGCACAGATACGCAGTATTTT.

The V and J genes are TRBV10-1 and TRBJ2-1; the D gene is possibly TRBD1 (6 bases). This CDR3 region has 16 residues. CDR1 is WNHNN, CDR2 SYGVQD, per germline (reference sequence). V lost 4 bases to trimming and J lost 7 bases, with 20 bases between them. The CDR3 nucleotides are TGCGCCAGCAGTGTCGGACCGGGACCAGGGGTTAATGAGCAGTTCTTC. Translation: CASSVGPGPGVNEQFF.

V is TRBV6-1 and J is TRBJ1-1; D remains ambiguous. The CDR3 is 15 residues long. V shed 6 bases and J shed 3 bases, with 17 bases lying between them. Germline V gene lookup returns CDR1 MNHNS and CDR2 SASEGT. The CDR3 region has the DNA TGTGCCAGCAGGACCCCGAACGAGGGCTACACTGAAGCTTTCTTT. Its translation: CASRTPNEGYTEAFF.

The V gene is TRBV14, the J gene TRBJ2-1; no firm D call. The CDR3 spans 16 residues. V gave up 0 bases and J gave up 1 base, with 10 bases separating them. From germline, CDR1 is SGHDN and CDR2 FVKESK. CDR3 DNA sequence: TGTGCCAGCAGCCAAGATCTAATATTTTCCTACAATGAGCAGTTCTTC. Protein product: CASSQDLIFSYNEQFF.

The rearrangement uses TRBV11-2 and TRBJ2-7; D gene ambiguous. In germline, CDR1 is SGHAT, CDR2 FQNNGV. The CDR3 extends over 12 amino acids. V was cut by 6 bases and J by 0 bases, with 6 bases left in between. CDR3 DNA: TGTGCCAGCAGGGCGGCCTCCTACGAGCAGTACTTC. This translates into CASRAASYEQYF. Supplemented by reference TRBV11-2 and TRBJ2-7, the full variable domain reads EAGVAQSPRYKIIEKRQSVAFWCNPISGHATLYWYQQILGQGPKLLIQFQNNGVVDDSQLPKDRFSAERLKGVDSTLKIQPAKLEDSAVYLCASRAASYEQYFGPGTRLTVT.

The CDR3 protein is CASSRVAGGGETQYF. The CDR3 coding sequence is TGCGCCAGCAGCCGGGTCGCGGGGGGCGGGGAGACCCAGTACTTC. The chain links TRBV4-1 to TRBJ2-5, with 8 bases that match TRBD2. J gave up 5 bases and V 4 bases, and 9 bases lay outside the gene matches. The CDR3 has 15 residues. The germline CDR1 and CDR2 sequences are MGHRA and YSYEKL.

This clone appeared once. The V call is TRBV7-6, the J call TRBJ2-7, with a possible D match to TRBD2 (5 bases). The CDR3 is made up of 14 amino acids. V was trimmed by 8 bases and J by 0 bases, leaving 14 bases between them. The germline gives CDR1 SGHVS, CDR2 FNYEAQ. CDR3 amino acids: CASAEGPLSYEQYF. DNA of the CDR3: TGTGCCAGCGCAGAGGGTCCCCTCTCCTACGAGCAGTACTTC.

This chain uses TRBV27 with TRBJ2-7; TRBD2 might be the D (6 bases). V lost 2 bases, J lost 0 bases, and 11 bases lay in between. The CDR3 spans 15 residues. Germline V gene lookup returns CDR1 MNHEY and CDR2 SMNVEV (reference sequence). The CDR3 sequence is CASSLSLASSYEQYF. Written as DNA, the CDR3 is TGTGCCAGCAGTTTAAGTCTAGCGAGCTCCTACGAGCAGTACTTC.

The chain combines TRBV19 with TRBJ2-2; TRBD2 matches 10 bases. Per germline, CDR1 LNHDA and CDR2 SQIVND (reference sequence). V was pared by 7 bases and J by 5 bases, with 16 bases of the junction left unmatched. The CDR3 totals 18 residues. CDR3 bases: TGTGCCAGTACCGTGCACAGCGGGGGGGCCCAAGGGACCGGGGAGCTGTTTTTT. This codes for CASTVHSGGAQGTGELFF.

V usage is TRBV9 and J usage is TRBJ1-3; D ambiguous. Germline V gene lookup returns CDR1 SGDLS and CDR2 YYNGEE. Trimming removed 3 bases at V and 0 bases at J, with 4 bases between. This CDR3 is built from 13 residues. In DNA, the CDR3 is TGTGCCAGCAGCGCGGTCTCTGGAAACACCATATATTTT. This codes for CASSAVSGNTIYF.

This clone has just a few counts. The CDR3 nucleotides are TGCGCCAGCAGCTCGGACAGGGCGAACACCGGGGAGCTGTTTTTT. Encoded protein: CASSSDRANTGELFF. The rearrangement links TRBV5-1 to TRBJ2-2; 8 nucleotides agree with TRBD1. J was trimmed by 0 bases and V by 3 bases; bases with no gene match: 1. This CDR3 has 15 residues. CDR1 is SGHRS, CDR2 YFSETQ, per germline.

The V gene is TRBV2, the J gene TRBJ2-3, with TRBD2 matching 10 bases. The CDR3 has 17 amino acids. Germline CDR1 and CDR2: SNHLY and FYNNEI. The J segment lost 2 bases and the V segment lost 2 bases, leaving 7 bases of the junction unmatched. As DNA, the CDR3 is TGTGCCAGCAGTGAAATATCTAGCGGGGGTCTCACAGATACGCAGTATTTT. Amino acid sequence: CASSEISSGGLTDTQYF.

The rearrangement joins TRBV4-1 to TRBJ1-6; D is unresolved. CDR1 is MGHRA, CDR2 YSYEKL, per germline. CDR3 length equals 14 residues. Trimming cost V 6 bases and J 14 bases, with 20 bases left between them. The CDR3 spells CASSPRSLVAALHF. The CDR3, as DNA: TGCGCCAGCAGTCCCCGATCCCTTGTCGCGGCCCTCCACTTT.

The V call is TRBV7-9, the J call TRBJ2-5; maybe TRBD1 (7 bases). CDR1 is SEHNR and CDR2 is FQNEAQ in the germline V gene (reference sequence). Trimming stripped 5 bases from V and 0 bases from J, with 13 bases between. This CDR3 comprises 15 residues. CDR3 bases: TGTGCCAGCAGCCTGCGGGACAGTCACCAAGAGACCCAGTACTTC. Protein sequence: CASSLRDSHQETQYF.

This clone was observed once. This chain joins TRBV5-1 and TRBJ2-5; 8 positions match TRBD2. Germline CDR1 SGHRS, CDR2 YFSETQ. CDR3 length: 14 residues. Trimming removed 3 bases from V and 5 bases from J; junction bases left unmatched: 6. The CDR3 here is CASSYGTSVETQYF. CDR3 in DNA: TGCGCCAGCAGCTACGGGACTAGTGTTGAGACCCAGTACTTC.

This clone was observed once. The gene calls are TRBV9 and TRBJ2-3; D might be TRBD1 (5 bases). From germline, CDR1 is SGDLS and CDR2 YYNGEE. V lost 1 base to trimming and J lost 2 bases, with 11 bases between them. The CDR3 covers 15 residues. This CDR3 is CASSVRPGLTDTQYF. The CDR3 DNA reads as TGTGCCAGCAGCGTAAGGCCAGGGCTCACAGATACGCAGTATTTT.

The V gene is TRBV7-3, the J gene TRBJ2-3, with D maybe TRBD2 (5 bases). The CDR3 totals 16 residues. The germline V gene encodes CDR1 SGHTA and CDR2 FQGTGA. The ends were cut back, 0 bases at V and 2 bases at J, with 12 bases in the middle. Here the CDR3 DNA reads TGTGCCAGCAGCTTAACGGTGACTACTACCACAGATACGCAGTATTTT. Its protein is CASSLTVTTTTDTQYF. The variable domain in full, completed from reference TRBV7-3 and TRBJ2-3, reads GAGVSQTPSNKVTEKGKYVELRCDPISGHTALYWYRQSLGQGPEFLIYFQGTGAADDSGLPNDRFFAVRPEGSVSTLKIQRTERGDSAVYLCASSLTVTTTTDTQYFGPGTRLTVL.

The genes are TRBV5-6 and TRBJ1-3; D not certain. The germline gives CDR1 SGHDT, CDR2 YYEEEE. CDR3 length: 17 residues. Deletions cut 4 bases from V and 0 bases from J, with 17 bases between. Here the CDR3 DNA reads TGTGCCAGCAGCCTGAGGACCTGGGAGAGCTCTGGAAACACCATATATTTT. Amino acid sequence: CASSLRTWESSGNTIYF.

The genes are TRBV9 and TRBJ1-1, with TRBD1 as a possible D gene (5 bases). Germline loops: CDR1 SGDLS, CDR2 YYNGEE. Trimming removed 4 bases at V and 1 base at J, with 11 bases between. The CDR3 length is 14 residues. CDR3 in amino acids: CASSPYRKNTEAFF. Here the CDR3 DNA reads TGTGCCAGCAGCCCGTACAGGAAGAACACTGAAGCTTTCTTT.

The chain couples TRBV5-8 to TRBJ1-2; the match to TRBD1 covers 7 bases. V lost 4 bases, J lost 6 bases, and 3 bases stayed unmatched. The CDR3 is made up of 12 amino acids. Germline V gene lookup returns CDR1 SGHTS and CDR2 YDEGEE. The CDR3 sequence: CASSIGTDGYTF. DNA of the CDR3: TGTGCCAGCAGCATCGGGACAGATGGCTACACCTTC. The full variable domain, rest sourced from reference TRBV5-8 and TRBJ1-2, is EAGVTQSPTHLIKTRGQQATLRCSPISGHTSVYWYQQALGLGLQFLLWYDEGEERNRGNFPPRFSGRQFPNYSSELNVNALELEDSALYLCASSIGTDGYTFGSGTRLTVV.

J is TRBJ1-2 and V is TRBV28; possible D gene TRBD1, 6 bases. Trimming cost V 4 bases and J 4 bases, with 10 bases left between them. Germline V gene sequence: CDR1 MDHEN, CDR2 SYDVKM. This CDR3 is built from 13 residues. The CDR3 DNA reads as TGTGCCAGCAGTTATCGACAGGTCTATGGCTACACCTTC. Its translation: CASSYRQVYGYTF.

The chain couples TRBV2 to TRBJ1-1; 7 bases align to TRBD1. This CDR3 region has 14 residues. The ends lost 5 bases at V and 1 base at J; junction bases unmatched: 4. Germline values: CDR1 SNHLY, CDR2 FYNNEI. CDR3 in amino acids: CASSMDRPNTEAFF. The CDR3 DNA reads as TGTGCCAGCAGTATGGACAGGCCGAACACTGAAGCTTTCTTT.

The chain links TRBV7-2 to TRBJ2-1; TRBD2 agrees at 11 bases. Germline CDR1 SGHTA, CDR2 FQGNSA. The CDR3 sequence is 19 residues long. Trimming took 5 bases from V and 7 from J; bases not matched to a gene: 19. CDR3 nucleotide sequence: TGTGCCAGCAGCCGCCGGACTAGCGGGTACGAGTCGGTGGGGAATGAGCAGTTCTTC. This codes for CASSRRTSGYESVGNEQFF.

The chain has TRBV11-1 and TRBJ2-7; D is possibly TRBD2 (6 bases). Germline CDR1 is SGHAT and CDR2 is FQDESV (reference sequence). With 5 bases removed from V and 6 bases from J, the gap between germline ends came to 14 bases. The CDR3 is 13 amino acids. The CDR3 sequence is CASSNGRAGEQYF. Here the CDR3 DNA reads TGTGCCAGCAGCAACGGACGAGCGGGCGAGCAGTACTTC.